The 22 T cell receptor beta chains presented below share a single source sample, sequenced in a study of glioma-infiltrating T cells after dendritic cell vaccination (TCRdb year 2016). Receptor libraries were prepared by the immunoSEQ multiplex PCR assay. This immuneACCESS table, as held by TCRdb, lists in-frame sequences with V and J called but not all clones. Of the missing ones, under half trace to an unresolved V gene in checked studies; the others have no known cause. The sample data list over 90,000 clones, and 81% of these were observed just once. The biggest ten clones account for around 12% of the sample. This material consisted of blood, taken before dendritic cell vaccination. The receptors come from a human donor with glioblastoma.

The chain's CDR3 is CASSPGGGAGGIGQYF. The DNA for the CDR3 is TGTGCCAGCAGCCCCGGGGGAGGGGCGGGGGGAATCGGGCAGTATTTT. The genes are TRBV7-2 and TRBJ2-3; 8 bases agree with TRBD2. The ends lost 5 bases at V and 11 bases at J; junction bases unmatched: 18. The CDR3 length is 16 residues. Per germline, CDR1 SGHTA and CDR2 FQGNSA.

V is TRBV11-2 and J is TRBJ2-7, with D maybe TRBD1 (5 bases). V was clipped by 4 bases and J by 6 bases, with 13 bases between them. Germline loops: CDR1 SGHAT, CDR2 FQNNGV. This CDR3 has 13 amino acids. The CDR3, as DNA: TGTGCCAGCAGCTGGGGCCAATCCGGCGAGCAGTACTTC. This sequence encodes CASSWGQSGEQYF.

The table lists this clone with a few counts. V and J are TRBV7-2 and TRBJ2-5; 9 nucleotides align to TRBD2. The CDR3 is 15 residues long. CDR1 is SGHTA and CDR2 is FQGNSA in the germline V gene. With V trimmed by 0 bases and J by 4 bases, 3 bases remained unmatched. CDR3 in amino acids: CASSLAPAGGETQYF. In nucleotides, the CDR3 is TGTGCCAGCAGCTTAGCTCCAGCGGGAGGAGAGACCCAGTACTTC.

The rearrangement joins TRBV7-2 to TRBJ2-1; TRBD2 matches at 10 bases. After removal of 1 base from V and 4 bases from J, the junction contained 4 bases not matched to a gene. The CDR3 runs 16 residues. Germline V gene sequence: CDR1 SGHTA, CDR2 FQGNSA. The CDR3 loop reads CASSLDLAGGYNEQFF. CDR3 sequence (DNA): TGTGCCAGCAGCTTAGACTTAGCGGGGGGTTACAATGAGCAGTTCTTC.

The sample holds one count of this clone. The J gene is TRBJ2-5, the V gene TRBV10-2; weak D call: TRBD1 (6 bases). The length of the CDR3 is 15 residues. The V gene lost 6 bases and the J gene lost 1 base, with 15 bases spanning the gap. Germline V gives CDR1 WSHSY, CDR2 SAAADI. CDR3 nucleotides: TGCGCCAGCAGGAGATGGGGGCAAACCCAAGAGACCCAGTACTTC. Amino acids: CASRRWGQTQETQYF.

This clone has only a few counts. In DNA, the CDR3 is TGTGCCATCAGTGTGGGGGGGGCCGTAGATACGCAGTATTTT. Its protein is CAISVGGAVDTQYF. V and J are TRBV10-3 and TRBJ2-3; possibly TRBD2 for D (7 bases). Looked up from germline, CDR1 is ENHRY and CDR2 is SYGVKD. The CDR3 contains 14 residues. The V end lost 4 bases, the J end lost 5 bases, and 13 bases lay between the germline ends.

This clone was seen once. The genes are TRBV6-5 and TRBJ1-2; D is possibly TRBD1 (5 bases). V dropped 5 bases and J dropped 4 bases, with 14 bases sitting between them. The CDR3 length is 14 residues. The germline V gene has CDR1 MNHEY and CDR2 SVGAGI. DNA for the CDR3: TGTGCCAGCAGTGGGGACTTTCGATCCTATGGCTACACCTTC. Translating it yields CASSGDFRSYGYTF.

There are a few counts of this clone. V gene TRBV19 combines with J gene TRBJ2-7; 13 nucleotides line up with TRBD2. Germline V lookup: CDR1 LNHDA, CDR2 SQIVND (reference sequence). This CDR3 is 15 amino acids long. J was trimmed by 3 bases and V by 3 bases; bases with no gene match: 2. The CDR3 loop reads CASSMGTSGVYEQYF. The CDR3 nucleotides read TGTGCCAGTAGTATGGGGACTAGCGGGGTCTACGAGCAGTACTTC.

This clone was observed a handful of times. The rearrangement joins TRBV19 to TRBJ1-5; 8 bases are a match to TRBD1. V shed 8 bases, J shed 5 bases, and the junction held 5 bases outside the gene matches. CDR3 length: 13 residues. In germline, CDR1 is LNHDA, CDR2 SQIVND (reference sequence). The CDR3 DNA reads as TGTGCCAGTGGGACAGGACTGGATCAGCCCCAGCATTTT. This encodes CASGTGLDQPQHF.

This chain joins TRBV30 and TRBJ2-2; no reliable D call. Trimming pared 2 bases from V and 3 bases from J, leaving 10 bases between. The CDR3 has 14 amino acids. From germline, CDR1 is GTSNPN and CDR2 SVGIG (reference sequence). CDR3 coding DNA: TGTGCCTGGAGTCTGGCTCGATACACCGGGGAGCTGTTTTTT. The encoded protein is CAWSLARYTGELFF.

This chain connects TRBV11-3 to TRBJ1-1; 7 nucleotides line up with TRBD1. Germline trimming cut 2 bases from V and 1 base from J; bases unmatched to any gene: 4. Per the germline V gene, CDR1 is SGHNT and CDR2 is YENEEA. CDR3 length equals 15 residues. CDR3 in DNA: TGTGCCAGCAGCTTATTAGGGACAGAGAACACTGAAGCTTTCTTT. This encodes CASSLLGTENTEAFF. The complete variable domain, with remaining parts taken from reference TRBV11-3 and TRBJ1-1, reads EAGVVQSPRYKIIEKKQPVAFWCNPISGHNTLYWYLQNLGQGPELLIRYENEEAVDDSQLPKDRFSAERLKGVDSTLKIQPAELGDSAVYLCASSLLGTENTEAFFGQGTRLTVV.

This clone showed up just once. The gene calls are TRBV6-6 and TRBJ1-2; D is unclear. V was trimmed by 4 bases and J by 2 bases, leaving 8 bases between them. The CDR3 is made up of 13 amino acids. Germline lookup yields CDR1 MNHNY and CDR2 SVGAGI (reference sequence). CDR3 nucleotides: TGTGCCAGCAGTTCCCTCGTCAACTATGGCTACACCTTC. Amino acid sequence: CASSSLVNYGYTF.

V gene TRBV7-9 combines with J gene TRBJ2-7; possibly TRBD2 for D (5 bases). V gave up 1 base and J gave up 3 bases, with 10 bases separating them. This CDR3 comprises 14 residues. The germline CDR1 and CDR2 sequences are SEHNR and FQNEAQ (reference sequence). The CDR3 region is CASSLGEGDYEQYF. CDR3 DNA sequence: TGTGCCAGCAGCTTAGGTGAGGGAGACTACGAGCAGTACTTC.

The chain recombines TRBV7-2 with TRBJ1-2, with D uncertain. This CDR3 spans 12 amino acids. CDR1 and CDR2 (germline): SGHTA, FQGNSA. Trimming left V 5 bases short and J 8 bases short, with 12 bases between. The CDR3 nucleotides read TGTGCCAGCAGCCCCCGGGAGAAGGGCTACACCTTC. Its protein product is CASSPREKGYTF.

This chain connects TRBV5-1 to TRBJ2-2, with TRBD2 matching 11 bases. This CDR3 comprises 20 residues. The V gene's germline CDR1 is SGHRS and CDR2 YFSETQ. The junction had 11 bases not matched to a gene; V was cut back by 0 bases and J by 1 base. The CDR3 reads CASSLEGSLAGGRNTGELFF. DNA of the CDR3: TGCGCCAGCAGCTTGGAAGGGAGTCTAGCGGGGGGCCGGAACACCGGGGAGCTGTTTTTT.

This chain joins TRBV10-2 and TRBJ2-5, with 15 bases that match TRBD2. The CDR3 length is 16 residues. Trimming took 4 bases from V and 5 from J; bases not matched to a gene: 5. Per germline, CDR1 WSHSY and CDR2 SAAADI. For the CDR3, the DNA is TGCGCCAGCAGTGCGGGACTAGCGGGGGGTTTCGAGACCCAGTACTTC. This sequence encodes CASSAGLAGGFETQYF.

This clone was picked up many times. V usage is TRBV2 and J usage is TRBJ1-2; D uncertain. Germline V CDR1 and CDR2: SNHLY, FYNNEI. The ends were cut back, 10 bases at V and 7 bases at J, with 22 bases in the middle. The CDR3 contains 14 residues. The CDR3 sequence: CAIPGPPEGSGYTF. CDR3 nucleotides: TGTGCCATCCCAGGTCCGCCCGAGGGCTCTGGCTACACCTTC.

V is TRBV5-6 and J is TRBJ2-3; no definite D call. CDR3 length: 13 residues. The germline gives CDR1 SGHDT, CDR2 YYEEEE. Trimming removed 2 bases from V and 4 bases from J, with 8 bases in between. The CDR3 protein is CASSLQIADTQYF. The CDR3 DNA reads as TGTGCCAGCAGCTTACAGATAGCAGATACGCAGTATTTT.

The CDR3 nucleotides read TGTGCCAGCAGTTACCGGGGGTTCTACAATGAGCAGTTCTTC. The encoded protein is CASSYRGFYNEQFF. The chain recombines TRBV6-6 with TRBJ2-1, with D tentatively TRBD2 (6 bases). This CDR3 contains 14 residues. Germline V gives CDR1 MNHNY, CDR2 SVGAGI (reference sequence). V was cut by 2 bases and J by 3 bases, with 8 bases left in between.

The CDR3 reads CASSERDRGVPPGFEQYF. The DNA of the CDR3 is TGTGCCAGCAGTGAAAGGGACAGGGGTGTTCCTCCTGGGTTCGAGCAGTACTTC. The chain joins TRBV6-1 to TRBJ2-7; 10 nucleotides agree with TRBD1. The CDR3 is 18 amino acids. V gave up 2 bases and J gave up 6 bases; unmatched junction bases: 16. Germline V CDR1 and CDR2: MNHNS, SASEGT.

The chain uses TRBV6-1 and TRBJ2-1; 7 bases align to TRBD2. In germline, CDR1 is MNHNS, CDR2 SASEGT. The ends lost 2 bases at V and 9 bases at J; junction bases unmatched: 7. The CDR3 covers 14 residues. CDR3 nucleotides: TGTGCCAGCAGTGAACTGGGGGGGGGACGTGAGCAGTTCTTC. It yields the protein CASSELGGGREQFF.

This chain joins TRBV5-5 and TRBJ1-5; D possibly corresponds to TRBD1 (5 bases). Trimming took 4 bases from V and 7 from J, leaving 12 bases between them. CDR1 SGHKS and CDR2 YYEKEE come from the germline V gene (reference sequence). CDR3 length: 13 amino acids. CDR3 loop: CASSLDMNQPQHF. The DNA for the CDR3 is TGTGCCAGCAGCCTGGACATGAACCAGCCCCAGCATTTT.